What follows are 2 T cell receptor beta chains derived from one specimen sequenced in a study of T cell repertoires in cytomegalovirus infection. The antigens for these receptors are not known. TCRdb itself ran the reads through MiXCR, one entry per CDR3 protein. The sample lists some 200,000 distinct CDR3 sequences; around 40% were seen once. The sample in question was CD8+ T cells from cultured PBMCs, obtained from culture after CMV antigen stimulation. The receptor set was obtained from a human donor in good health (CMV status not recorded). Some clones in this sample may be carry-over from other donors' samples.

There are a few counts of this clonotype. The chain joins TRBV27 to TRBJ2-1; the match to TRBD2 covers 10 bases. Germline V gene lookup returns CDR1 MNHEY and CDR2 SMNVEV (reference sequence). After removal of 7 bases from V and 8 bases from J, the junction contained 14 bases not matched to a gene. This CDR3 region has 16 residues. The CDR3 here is CASNYQAGGLVDEQFF. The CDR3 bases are TGTGCCAGCAATTATCAAGCGGGGGGGCTGGTTGATGAGCAGTTCTTC.

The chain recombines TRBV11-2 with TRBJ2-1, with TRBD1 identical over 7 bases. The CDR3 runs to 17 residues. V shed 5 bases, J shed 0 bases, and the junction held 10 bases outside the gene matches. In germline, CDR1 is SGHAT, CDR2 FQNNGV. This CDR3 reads CASSIRQGPLSYNEQFF. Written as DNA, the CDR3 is TGTGCCAGCAGCATAAGACAGGGCCCCCTCTCCTACAATGAGCAGTTCTTC.